The sequence of this T cell receptor (beta chain) was determined in a study of blood T cell repertoires in COVID-19 (dated by TCRdb to between 2020 and 2021). Background on the whole study: Collaborator samples came from the United States, Italy and Spain and covered acute and convalescent phases of COVID-19. The material from the prospective study consisted of cDNA or gDNA derived from T cells, B-cell-depleted T cells, or PBMCs. The repertoires were released in a freely available public database intended as a resource for research on the immune response to SARS-CoV-2. Subjects who had been exposed to COVID-19, were actively infected with it, or had recovered from it provided the deeply sampled blood TCRbeta repertoires that made up the dataset. The samples were drawn from two sources: the first 160 participants of the ongoing ImmuneRACE study, and 1,254 subjects contributed by 6 global collaborators. Where HLA class I and class II types were available, the types were taken from metadata supplied by the sample provider, not from assay-based typing. Nearly every sample came with metadata listing a de-identified subject ID, COVID-19 status, age in years and sex.

TCRbeta CDR3 regions were amplified from genomic DNA by means of the immunoSEQ Assay, a bias-controlled multiplex PCR. Under the source paper's analysis protocol: The number of nucleated cells in each sample was estimated from the amplification of reference gene primers within the assay. To quantify the absolute abundance of each unique TCRbeta CDR3 rearrangement, sequence reads were collapsed and filtered. For each sample, productive Simpson clonality was calculated as the square root of Simpson's diversity index over productive rearrangements. This immuneACCESS table, as held by TCRdb, lists in-frame sequences with V and J called but not all clones. Of the missing ones, under half trace to an unresolved V gene in checked studies; the others have no known cause. V and J calls and clone size are as listed in that table; D and trimming were resolved from the DNA. The sample profile shows over 200,000 clones; almost 90% of them were found once. The top ten clones comprise roughly 16% of the sample.

This clone came up once. Its recognized antigen is unknown. The sample holds no much larger clone one base away, and base qualities are not on file. Study-wide conclusions, independent of this receptor: The amount of clinical and demographic metadata varied by source and participant and was provided uncurated.

V lost 5 bases and J lost 5 bases, and the count of bases not matched to a germline gene is 7. The CDR3 starts with the cysteine, ends with the phenylalanine, and has 14 residues. Only CDR3 DNA remains: 42 bases, in frame from the first base. The germline V gene specifies SGHTA as CDR1 and FQGNSA as CDR2. In the prospective study, participants were roughly 18 to 90 years old, resided in 24 geographic areas of the United States, and were enrolled through a virtual design. To assign participants to cohorts, the prospective study relied on clinical history that participants themselves reported in a screening survey and a study questionnaire. Exposed participants had been in contact, within 2 weeks of entering the study, with a person who had a PCR-confirmed or clinician-diagnosed case of COVID-19. Mobile phlebotomists in the prospective study collected whole blood, serum and a nasopharyngeal or oropharyngeal swab from every participant. Participants in the prospective study had the option to provide additional blood draws and questionnaires over a roughly 2-month period. Before DNA extraction, blood samples from the prospective study were shipped at room temperature or frozen.

Sequenced sample: PBMCs or T cells enriched from blood (not recorded which). This TCR came from a man aged 25 to 45 who had been exposed to COVID-19. The chain is assembled from TRBV7-2 and TRBJ1-1; TRBD1 fits 8 bases in the junction. The CDR3 loop reads CASSTQGGSTEAFF. Here is the DNA: TGTGCCAGCAGCACACAGGGGGGGAGTACTGAAGCTTTCTTT.